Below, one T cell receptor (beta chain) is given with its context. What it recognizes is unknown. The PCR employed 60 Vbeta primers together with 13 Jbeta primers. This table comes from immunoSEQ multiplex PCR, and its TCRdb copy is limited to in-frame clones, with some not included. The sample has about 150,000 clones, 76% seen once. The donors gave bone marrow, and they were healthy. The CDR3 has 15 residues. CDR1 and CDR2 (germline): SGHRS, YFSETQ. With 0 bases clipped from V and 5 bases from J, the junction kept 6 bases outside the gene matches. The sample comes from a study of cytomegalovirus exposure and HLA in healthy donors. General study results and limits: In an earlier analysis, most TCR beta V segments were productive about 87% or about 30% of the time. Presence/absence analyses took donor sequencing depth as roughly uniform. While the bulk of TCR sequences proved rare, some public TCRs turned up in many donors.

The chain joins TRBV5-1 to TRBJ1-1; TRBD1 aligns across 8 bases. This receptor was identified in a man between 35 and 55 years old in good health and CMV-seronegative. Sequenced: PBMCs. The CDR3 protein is CASSLAGQGRTEAFF. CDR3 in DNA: TGCGCCAGCAGCTTGGCTGGACAGGGCAGGACTGAAGCTTTCTTT.